This T cell receptor gamma chain was sequenced for a study of gamma-delta T cells after stem cell transplantation. TCRdb fed the RT-PCR reads to CATT. The sample has about 660 gamma-chain clones, roughly a quarter seen once; the top ten hold under 55%. CDR1 and CDR2 (germline): GITISATS, ISYDGTV (reference sequence). This CDR3 has 15 amino acids. A note on this clone: One base separates it from a far larger clone, so it is likely a read error.

This sequence joins TRGV9 and TRGJ1 or TRGJ2. TCRdb does not report a J gene; here it was assigned by matching the DNA to germline references. Input material: gamma-delta T cells. This sequence was found in a human donor. It is not recorded whose cells these are; they may come from a transplant donor. CDR3 sequence: CALREVQTLHYKKLF. Here the CDR3 DNA reads TGTGCCTTGCGGGAGGTGCAAACCCTGCATTATAAGAAACTCTTT.